This is a list of T cell receptor beta chains from one sample in a study of blood T cell repertoires in COVID-19. The protocol was immunoSEQ multiplex PCR, while the TCRdb copy is restricted to in-frame clones and leaves out a portion. In the table there are 470,000 or so clones, roughly 89% of which are singletons. The specimen sequenced was peripheral blood. The receptor source for this set is a woman aged 30 to 39 with acute or convalescent COVID-19. CDR3s include the opening cysteine and the closing phenylalanine or tryptophan. Each record gives: D gene, CDR3 length, V gene, clone size, J gene, CDR3 protein, CDR3 DNA. The D gene is left open where the match is weak. Rows give clone size only sometimes, using once, few, many, or a class for an expanded clone.

-,14,TRBV15,-,TRBJ1-2,CATSPPAANYGYTF,TGTGCCACCAGCCCTCCTGCAGCTAACTATGGCTACACCTTC
-,15,TRBV7-2,-,TRBJ2-7,CASSLVGTPGYEQYF,TGTGCCAGCAGCTTAGTAGGGACTCCAGGCTACGAGCAGTACTTC
-,11,TRBV20-1,-,TRBJ2-1,CSARDPASQFF,TGCAGTGCTAGAGATCCCGCCAGTCAGTTCTTC
TRBD1,14,TRBV11-2,-,TRBJ2-7,CASSLARGLYEQYF,TGTGCCAGCAGCTTAGCCAGGGGGCTTTACGAGCAGTACTTC
-,15,TRBV9,-,TRBJ1-2,CASSASGGRGSGYTF,TGTGCCAGCAGCGCCAGTGGAGGAAGAGGGAGTGGCTACACCTTC
-,12,TRBV28,-,TRBJ2-7,CASSDGADEQYF,TGTGCCAGCAGTGATGGGGCCGACGAGCAGTACTTC
TRBD1,14,TRBV10-1,-,TRBJ1-1,CASRRDRENTEAFF,TGCGCCAGCAGGAGGGACAGGGAAAACACTGAAGCTTTCTTT
-,15,TRBV6-5,-,TRBJ2-2,CASSQHWGDTGELFF,TGTGCCAGCTCCCAGCACTGGGGGGACACCGGGGAGCTGTTTTTT
-,17,TRBV4-1,few,TRBJ2-1,CASSRSTGALGYNEQFF,TGCGCCAGCAGCCGATCGACAGGCGCCTTGGGATACAATGAGCAGTTCTTC
-,15,TRBV28,once,TRBJ1-5,CASSPPGGRGQPQHF,TGTGCCAGCAGTCCCCCGGGGGGCCGGGGACAGCCCCAGCATTTT
TRBD1,13,TRBV5-1,-,TRBJ1-2,CASSSQGSRGYTF,TGCGCCAGCAGCTCACAGGGGAGTCGAGGCTACACCTTC
TRBD1,15,TRBV19,few,TRBJ2-1,CASSTGQGSANEQFF,TGTGCCAGTAGTACGGGACAGGGCTCCGCCAATGAGCAGTTCTTC
-,15,TRBV24-1,-,TRBJ2-2,CATSDKTGFTGELFF,TGTGCCACCAGTGACAAAACGGGGTTCACCGGGGAGCTGTTTTTT
-,12,TRBV7-6,-,TRBJ2-3,CASSRSTDTQYF,TGTGCCAGCAGCCGTAGCACAGATACGCAGTATTTT
-,16,TRBV5-6,-,TRBJ2-3,CASSLELSGSTDTQYF,TGTGCCAGCAGCTTAGAACTAAGCGGGAGCACAGATACGCAGTATTTT
-,14,TRBV18,-,TRBJ1-1,CASSPMEGFTEAFF,TGTGCCAGCTCACCAATGGAGGGATTCACTGAAGCTTTCTTT
TRBD1,18,TRBV28,-,TRBJ1-6,CASRGQGSPSSYNSPLHF,TGTGCCAGCAGGGGACAGGGAAGCCCAAGCTCCTATAATTCACCCCTCCACTTT
-,15,TRBV27,-,TRBJ2-7,CASSSNWALSYEQYF,TGTGCCAGCAGTTCAAACTGGGCTCTATCCTACGAGCAGTACTTC
-,13,TRBV24-1,once,TRBJ2-1,CATSDFWENEQFF,TGTGCCACCAGTGATTTCTGGGAGAATGAGCAGTTCTTC